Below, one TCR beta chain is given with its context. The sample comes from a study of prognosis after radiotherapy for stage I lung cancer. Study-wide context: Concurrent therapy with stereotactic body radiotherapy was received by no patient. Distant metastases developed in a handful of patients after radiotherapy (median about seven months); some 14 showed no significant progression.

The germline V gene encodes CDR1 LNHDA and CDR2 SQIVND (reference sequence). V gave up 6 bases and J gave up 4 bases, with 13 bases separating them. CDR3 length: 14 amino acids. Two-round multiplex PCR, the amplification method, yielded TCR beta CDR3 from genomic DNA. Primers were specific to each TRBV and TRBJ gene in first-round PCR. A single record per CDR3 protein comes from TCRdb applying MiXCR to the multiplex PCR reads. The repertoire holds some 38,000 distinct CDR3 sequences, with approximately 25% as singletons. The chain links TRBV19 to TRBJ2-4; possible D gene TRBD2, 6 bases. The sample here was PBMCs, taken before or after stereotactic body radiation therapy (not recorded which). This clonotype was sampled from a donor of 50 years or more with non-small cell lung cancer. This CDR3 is CASSGGSLKNIQYF. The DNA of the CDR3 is TGTGCCAGTAGCGGGGGTAGCTTGAAAAACATTCAGTACTTC.